The 32 T cell receptor beta chains presented below share a single source sample, sequenced in a study of blood T cell repertoires in COVID-19. The data were produced by immunoSEQ multiplex PCR, yet TCRdb's version contains in-frame clones alone and is incomplete. The sample consists of about 240,000 clones, 87% of them appearing once. Sequencing was carried out using PBMCs or T cells enriched from blood (not recorded which). These receptors all come from a woman in her 30s with acute COVID-19.

The J gene is TRBJ2-1, the V gene TRBV6-5; 8 bases fit TRBD2. This CDR3 is 15 amino acids long. J was trimmed by 5 bases and V by 3 bases; bases with no gene match: 6. CDR1 MNHEY and CDR2 SVGAGI come from the germline V gene. CDR3 sequence: CASSYGAGADNEQFF. DNA of the CDR3: TGTGCCAGCAGTTATGGAGCGGGGGCCGACAATGAGCAGTTCTTC.

This clone appeared a single time. The chain has TRBV13 and TRBJ2-5; the D gene is possibly TRBD1 (7 bases). V was cut by 5 bases and J by 2 bases, with 18 bases left in between. The CDR3 is 16 residues long. CDR1 is PRHDT, CDR2 FYEKMQ, per germline (reference sequence). In DNA, the CDR3 is TGTGCCAGCAGCCCCCGCGGGACAGACCAACAAGAGACCCAGTACTTC. Its protein product is CASSPRGTDQQETQYF.

This clone has only a few counts. V is TRBV5-4 and J is TRBJ2-2; 7 positions agree with TRBD1. The CDR3 sequence is 14 residues long. Losses at the gene ends were 2 bases for V and 6 bases for J; bases not matched to a gene: 4. From germline, CDR1 is SGHNT and CDR2 YYREEE (reference sequence). CDR3 sequence (DNA): TGTGCCAGCAGCTTACAGGGGTCCGCCGGGGAGCTGTTTTTT. Amino acids: CASSLQGSAGELFF.

The genes are TRBV3-1 (or the pseudogene TRBV3-2) and TRBJ2-7, with 7 bases that match TRBD1. With 1 base clipped from V and 2 bases from J, the junction kept 8 bases outside the gene matches. CDR3 length equals 16 residues. CDR1 and CDR2 from the germline V gene are LGHDT and YNNKEL (reference sequence). The CDR3 is CASSQGLYRGPYEQYF. In DNA, the CDR3 is TGTGCCAGCAGCCAAGGTCTATACAGGGGACCCTACGAGCAGTACTTC.

In this sample, this clone turned up a few times. The chain has TRBV2 and TRBJ2-1, with 16 nucleotides matching TRBD2. V was clipped by 3 bases and J by 9 bases; unmatched bases: 14. Looked up from germline, CDR1 is SNHLY and CDR2 is FYNNEI. CDR3 size: 19 residues. The CDR3 protein is CASSDFGTSGGAQGVEQFF. CDR3 nucleotides: TGTGCCAGCAGTGATTTTGGGACTAGCGGGGGGGCCCAGGGTGTTGAGCAGTTCTTC. The complete variable domain, with remaining parts taken from reference TRBV2 and TRBJ2-1, reads EPEVTQTPSHQVTQMGQEVILRCVPISNHLYFYWYRQILGQKVEFLVSFYNNEISEKSEIFDDQFSVERPDGSNFTLKIRSTKLEDSAMYFCASSDFGTSGGAQGVEQFFGPGTRLTVL.

The chain links TRBV4-3 to TRBJ1-2; a weak D match, TRBD1 (5 bases). CDR3 length: 13 amino acids. The germline CDR1 and CDR2 sequences are LGHNA and YSLEER. V was trimmed by 2 bases and J by 6 bases, leaving 10 bases between them. The CDR3 sequence is CASSQLSGNGYTF. In DNA form, the CDR3 reads TGCGCCAGCAGCCAACTGTCAGGGAATGGCTACACCTTC.

The V call is TRBV5-1, the J call TRBJ2-1, with D possibly matching TRBD1 (6 bases). Germline assignment: CDR1 SGHRS and CDR2 YFSETQ. Trimming stripped 2 bases from V and 2 bases from J, with 11 bases between. This CDR3 comprises 15 residues. DNA of the CDR3: TGCGCCAGCAGCTTCGGCCAGGGGCCCTACAATGAGCAGTTCTTC. It codes for CASSFGQGPYNEQFF. Filled out from reference TRBV5-1 and TRBJ2-1, the complete variable domain reads KAGVTQTPRYLIKTRGQQVTLSCSPISGHRSVSWYQQTPGQGLQFLFEYFSETQRNKGNFPGRFSGRQFSNSRSEMNVSTLELGDSALYLCASSFGQGPYNEQFFGPGTRLTVL.

The rearrangement uses TRBV7-8 and TRBJ1-4; D is perhaps TRBD1 (5 bases). The V and J ends lost 2 bases and 4 bases respectively, with 14 bases between them. Per germline, CDR1 SGHVS and CDR2 FQNEAQ. The CDR3 length is 16 residues. CDR3 sequence (DNA): TGTGCCAGCAGCTTAATGGCGGGGACTCTTAATGAAAAACTGTTTTTT. This codes for CASSLMAGTLNEKLFF.

The gene calls are TRBV5-5 and TRBJ1-4; possibly TRBD1 for D (5 bases). V was clipped by 1 base and J by 3 bases, with 10 bases between them. Germline-derived CDR1 and CDR2 are SGHKS and YYEKEE (reference sequence). The CDR3 is 15 residues long. In nucleotides, the CDR3 is TGTGCCAGCAGCTTGATCCCAGGGTCTAATGAAAAACTGTTTTTT. This translates into CASSLIPGSNEKLFF.

The V gene is TRBV5-1, the J gene TRBJ2-7; possible D gene TRBD2, 5 bases. The length of the CDR3 is 14 residues. The V end was cut by 4 bases, the J end by 5 bases, with 16 bases between. Germline loops: CDR1 SGHRS, CDR2 YFSETQ. CDR3 loop: CASSQGLIVNEQYF. For the CDR3, the DNA is TGCGCCAGCAGCCAAGGACTTATCGTGAACGAGCAGTACTTC.

In the case of this clone: The junction departs from the called germline gene at one end, perhaps through a read error. This chain uses TRBV7-7 with TRBJ2-1; 7 bases align to TRBD2. This CDR3 is 16 amino acids long. Per the germline V gene, CDR1 is SSHAT and CDR2 is FNYEAQ (reference sequence). The CDR3 loop is CASSLGASGAYNEQFF. The CDR3 DNA follows: TGTGCTAGCAGCTTAGGGGCTAGCGGCGCCTACAATGAGCAGTTCTTC.

This sequence joins TRBV5-6 and TRBJ2-3; 9 nucleotides agree with TRBD1. Per the germline V gene, CDR1 is SGHDT and CDR2 is YYEEEE. The V gene end was trimmed by 5 bases and the J gene end by 7 bases; junction bases not matched to a gene: 5. The CDR3 has 13 amino acids. CDR3 sequence: CASREQGANTQYF. CDR3 bases: TGTGCCAGCAGGGAACAGGGGGCGAATACGCAGTATTTT.

The chain is built from TRBV7-9 and TRBJ1-4; the D gene is possibly TRBD1 (5 bases). The CDR3 is 15 residues long. Trimming took 2 bases from V and 8 from J, leaving 15 bases between them. The V gene's germline CDR1 is SEHNR and CDR2 FQNEAQ (reference sequence). CDR3 sequence reads: CASSLSRAVGEKLFF. CDR3 in DNA: TGTGCCAGCAGCTTATCCAGGGCAGTCGGCGAAAAACTGTTTTTT.

This clone was counted a few times. V usage is TRBV19 and J usage is TRBJ1-6; tentatively, D is TRBD1 (5 bases). This CDR3 contains 15 residues. Trimming shortened V by 3 bases and J by 9 bases, and 15 bases separated the two germline ends. The V gene's germline CDR1 is LNHDA and CDR2 SQIVND (reference sequence). CDR3 bases: TGTGCCAGTAGTATCGAGACACCGACAGCTTCACCCCTCCACTTT. Protein sequence: CASSIETPTASPLHF.

The chain recombines TRBV20-1 with TRBJ1-1, with D tentatively TRBD1 (6 bases). The germline V gene encodes CDR1 DFQATT and CDR2 SNEGSKA (reference sequence). With 3 bases removed from V and 8 bases from J, the gap between germline ends came to 16 bases. The CDR3 has 13 residues. The CDR3 nucleotides read TGCAGTGCTAGTTACACCGGGACACTCGAAGCTTTCTTT. This translates into CSASYTGTLEAFF.

The J gene is TRBJ1-2, the V gene TRBV5-1; 9 nucleotides align to TRBD1. Germline assignment: CDR1 SGHRS and CDR2 YFSETQ. The CDR3 spans 18 residues. With 0 bases clipped from V and 0 bases from J, the junction kept 9 bases outside the gene matches. The CDR3 is CASSLAAGTGSPNYGYTF. The CDR3 DNA reads as TGCGCCAGCAGCTTGGCCGCGGGGACAGGGAGTCCTAACTATGGCTACACCTTC.

The CDR3 here is CASSLAGGFNYGYTF. CDR3 DNA sequence: TGTGCCAGCAGCTTGGCGGGGGGCTTTAACTATGGCTACACCTTC. The V call is TRBV5-8, the J call TRBJ1-2; D is possibly TRBD1 (6 bases). Germline assignment: CDR1 SGHTS and CDR2 YDEGEE. CDR3 length equals 15 residues. V lost 0 bases, J lost 1 base, and 10 bases lay in between.

V is TRBV6-4 and J is TRBJ2-3, with TRBD2 identical over 8 bases. CDR1 is MRHNA and CDR2 is SNTAGT in the germline V gene. The CDR3 extends over 14 amino acids. V was pared by 3 bases and J by 4 bases, with 3 bases of the junction left unmatched. The CDR3 reads CASSESGGADTQYF. The CDR3 bases are TGTGCCAGCAGTGAGTCCGGGGGGGCAGATACGCAGTATTTT.

The genes are TRBV10-1 and TRBJ2-2; 7 bases fit TRBD1. CDR1 and CDR2 from the germline V gene are WNHNN and SYGVQD (reference sequence). V lost 6 bases and J lost 7; bases outside the gene matches: 8. The CDR3 runs 14 residues. CDR3 protein: CASRIGGEDGELFF. In DNA form, the CDR3 reads TGCGCCAGCAGGATAGGGGGCGAGGACGGGGAGCTGTTTTTT.

This chain uses TRBV5-1 with TRBJ1-1; 7 bases are a match to TRBD1. CDR1 is SGHRS and CDR2 is YFSETQ in the germline V gene. The CDR3 covers 13 residues. J gave up 11 bases and V 3 bases, and 10 bases lay outside the gene matches. CDR3 sequence (DNA): TGCGCCAGCAGCTCGACAGGGTCGGGGGCGGCTTTCTTT. Translation: CASSSTGSGAAFF.

The rearrangement uses TRBV30 and TRBJ1-3; TRBD1 is a possible D gene (6 bases). CDR3 length: 14 residues. CDR1 is GTSNPN and CDR2 is SVGIG in the germline V gene (reference sequence). The germline V and J ends were trimmed by 0 bases and 4 bases, with 10 bases remaining between them. The CDR3 coding sequence is TGTGCCTGGAGTGTGTGGGGGCGCGGAAACACCATATATTTT. Its protein is CAWSVWGRGNTIYF. Using reference TRBV30 and TRBJ1-3 for the parts outside the CDR3, the full variable domain is SQTIHQWPATLVQPVGSPLSLECTVEGTSNPNLYWYRQAAGRGLQLLFYSVGIGQISSEVPQNLSASRPQDRQFILSSKKLLLSDSGFYLCAWSVWGRGNTIYFGEGSWLTVV.

V and J are TRBV7-2 and TRBJ2-3, with D hard to call. The germline V and J ends were trimmed by 1 base and 0 bases, with 14 bases remaining between them. Germline lookup yields CDR1 SGHTA and CDR2 FQGNSA. This CDR3 is built from 17 residues. CDR3 loop: CASSLVDSAISTDTQYF. The CDR3 region has the DNA TGTGCCAGCAGCTTAGTCGACTCAGCGATTAGCACAGATACGCAGTATTTT.

This rearrangement joins TRBV19 to TRBJ1-5; 7 bases match TRBD1. The CDR3 consists of 15 residues. V was pared by 5 bases and J by 4 bases, with 8 bases of the junction left unmatched. Germline V CDR1 and CDR2: LNHDA, SQIVND (reference sequence). The CDR3 nucleotides read TGTGCCAGTAGTCGCATACAGGGGCGGAATCAGCCCCAGCATTTT. It encodes CASSRIQGRNQPQHF.

The chain joins TRBV14 to TRBJ1-4; the D is unclear. Germline CDR1 is SGHDN and CDR2 is FVKESK. The CDR3 loop spans 13 amino acids. Trimming took off 2 bases at V and 8 bases at J, with 9 bases between the two ends. The CDR3 loop reads CASSQRWREKLFF. DNA of the CDR3: TGTGCCAGCAGCCAACGATGGAGGGAAAAACTGTTTTTT.

V and J are TRBV27 and TRBJ1-5, with 10 bases that match TRBD1. The germline CDR1 and CDR2 sequences are MNHEY and SMNVEV (reference sequence). With V trimmed by 6 bases and J by 5 bases, 16 bases remained unmatched. The CDR3 is 18 residues long. The CDR3 loop is CASSPLYGTGAGDQPQHF. CDR3 in DNA: TGTGCCAGCAGCCCTCTTTATGGGACAGGGGCGGGAGATCAGCCCCAGCATTTT.

The chain carries TRBV6-5 and TRBJ1-4; D remains unclear. V was trimmed by 5 bases and J by 8 bases, leaving 6 bases between them. Germline V gene lookup returns CDR1 MNHEY and CDR2 SVGAGI. CDR3 length: 11 residues. The CDR3 protein is CASSPGEKLFF. The CDR3 DNA follows: TGTGCCAGCAGTCCAGGAGAAAAACTGTTTTTT.

The chain joins TRBV9 to TRBJ1-3, with a tentative D call TRBD1 (5 bases). This CDR3 is built from 17 residues. Germline loops: CDR1 SGDLS, CDR2 YYNGEE. V lost 2 bases and J 0 bases, leaving 15 bases between the germline ends. The CDR3 DNA follows: TGTGCCAGCAGCGTTGGTTCGGGGGTCGACTCTGGAAACACCATATATTTT. Its protein product is CASSVGSGVDSGNTIYF.

The genes are TRBV10-1 and TRBJ1-2, with 8 bases that match TRBD1. The germline V gene encodes CDR1 WNHNN and CDR2 SYGVQD (reference sequence). CDR3 size: 14 residues. Trimming at V came to 7 bases and at J to 4 bases, leaving 8 bases not matched to a gene. The CDR3 DNA is TGCGCCAGCAACTCCGGACAGGGTCCCTATGGCTACACCTTC. It is translated as CASNSGQGPYGYTF.

This clone occurred a few times. The rearrangement joins TRBV11-2 to TRBJ2-2, with a tentative D call TRBD1 (6 bases). The V end lost 5 bases, the J end lost 8 bases, and 12 bases lay between the germline ends. The germline V gene encodes CDR1 SGHAT and CDR2 FQNNGV. The CDR3 has 13 residues. The CDR3 DNA sequence: TGTGCCAGCAGCCACAGGGACGCAGGGGAGCTGTTTTTT. Its protein product is CASSHRDAGELFF.

The chain has TRBV4-1 and TRBJ1-4; D is possibly TRBD1 (5 bases). CDR3 length: 16 residues. CDR1 MGHRA and CDR2 YSYEKL come from the germline V gene. The V gene lost 3 bases and the J gene lost 3 bases, with 14 bases spanning the gap. CDR3 protein: CASSHPWGGPNEKLFF. The CDR3 DNA follows: TGCGCCAGCAGCCACCCTTGGGGGGGACCTAATGAAAAACTGTTTTTT.

This rearrangement joins TRBV10-3 to TRBJ1-4; D possibly corresponds to TRBD1 (5 bases). The CDR3 is 17 residues long. Germline values: CDR1 ENHRY, CDR2 SYGVKD. Trimming pared 0 bases from V and 6 bases from J, leaving 17 bases between. Here the CDR3 DNA reads TGTGCCATCAGTGAGTCGGCAGTAGGCAGGGAGGATGAAAAACTGTTTTTT. Its protein is CAISESAVGREDEKLFF.

The chain joins TRBV4-1 to TRBJ2-3; TRBD2 matches at 12 bases. Per the germline V gene, CDR1 is MGHRA and CDR2 is YSYEKL. The trim removed 4 bases at V and 4 bases at J, leaving 9 bases unmatched. The CDR3 runs 17 residues. The CDR3 region has the DNA TGCGCCAGCAGCCGGAAGGGACTAGCGGGCGACTCAGATACGCAGTATTTT. It codes for CASSRKGLAGDSDTQYF.